One sample yielded the 28 T cell receptor beta chains listed below, sequenced in a study of regulatory T cells in long-lasting Graves disease. Building of the TCR beta libraries involved iRepertoire HTBI primers and Arm-PCR of CDR3 regions. Each CDR3 protein gets one entry after TCRdb re-called the multiplex PCR reads with MiXCR. Counted here are over 350,000 distinct CDR3 sequences, 13% to 15% occurring once; the ten biggest clones make up roughly 15%. Time point meaning: newly diagnosed GD, antithyroid drugs for less than 3 months. Following extraction of RNA from PBMCs, that RNA was used to make the TCR library. The sample was also linked to a second study, of T cells in Graves' hyperthyroidism and ophthalmopathy.

The sample consisted of peripheral blood mononuclear cells (PBMCs), taken at new diagnosis, from a patient treated with antithyroid drugs. Receptors were obtained from a woman in her forties or fifties with Graves disease.

V gene TRBV7-9 combines with J gene TRBJ1-2; D gene ambiguous. Trimming pared 2 bases from V and 3 bases from J, leaving 7 bases between. In germline, CDR1 is SEHNR, CDR2 FQNEAQ (reference sequence). CDR3 size: 13 residues. In DNA, the CDR3 is TGTGCCAGCAGCTTAACAGCGTACTATGGCTACACCTTC. Amino acids: CASSLTAYYGYTF.

This clonotype was counted ten times or more. The chain links TRBV18 to TRBJ1-5; 8 nucleotides agree with TRBD1. CDR3 size: 15 residues. Germline V gene sequence: CDR1 KGHSH, CDR2 LQKENI. Germline trimming cut 1 base from V and 7 bases from J; bases unmatched to any gene: 6. The CDR3 DNA reads as TGTGCCAGCTCACCACAACGCAGGGGGCAACAGCCCCAGCATTTT. It codes for CASSPQRRGQQPQHF.

This clonotype occurred many times. The V and J genes are TRBV12-3 or TRBV12-4 and TRBJ1-2, with unresolved D. The CDR3 has 14 residues. Trimming removed 5 bases from V and 3 bases from J, with 13 bases in between. The CDR3 loop is CASSPEPAYYGYTF. CDR3 bases: TGTGCCAGCAGTCCAGAACCCGCCTACTATGGCTACACCTTC.

Many counts were recorded for this clonotype. The genes are TRBV9 and TRBJ2-5, with D tentatively TRBD1 or TRBD2 (7 bases each). CDR3 length: 15 amino acids. Trimming removed 4 bases at V and 3 bases at J, with 16 bases between. Germline lookup yields CDR1 SGDLS and CDR2 YYNGEE. Here the CDR3 reads CASSPGGGREETQYF. The CDR3, as DNA: TGTGCCAGCAGCCCAGGGGGAGGGCGGGAAGAGACCCAGTACTTC.

V is TRBV6-2 or TRBV6-3 and J is TRBJ2-3; the match to TRBD1 covers 8 bases. Looked up from germline, CDR1 is MNHEY and CDR2 is SVGEGT. The CDR3 runs 15 residues. Trimming took 5 bases from V and 1 from J; bases not matched to a gene: 5. CDR3 DNA sequence: TGTGCCAGCAGTGAACCGACAGGGGGCACAGATACGCAGTATTTT. Its translation is CASSEPTGGTDTQYF.

This clonotype has ten or more counts. The V gene is TRBV6-2 or TRBV6-3, the J gene TRBJ2-2, with 13 nucleotides matching TRBD2. This CDR3 region has 16 residues. The germline gives CDR1 MNHEY, CDR2 SVGEGT. V dropped 5 bases and J dropped 4; count of bases not matched to a gene: 4. This CDR3 reads CASSGLAGEGTGELFF. CDR3 sequence (DNA): TGTGCCAGCAGTGGACTAGCGGGAGAAGGCACCGGGGAGCTGTTTTTT.

The gene calls are TRBV11-3 and TRBJ1-5, with D tentatively TRBD1 (5 bases). The CDR3 totals 15 residues. V lost 4 bases to trimming and J lost 5 bases, with 15 bases between them. Germline lookup yields CDR1 SGHNT and CDR2 YENEEA. The CDR3 sequence is CASSSPGTADQPQHF. CDR3 DNA sequence: TGTGCCAGCAGCTCCCCCGGGACGGCGGATCAGCCCCAGCATTTT.

The chain uses TRBV3-1 and TRBJ2-1, with TRBD2 matching 9 bases. Germline-derived CDR1 and CDR2 are LGHDT and YNNKEL (reference sequence). The V segment lost 2 bases and the J segment 7 bases; nucleotides outside the gene matches: 3. This CDR3 contains 14 residues. The CDR3 DNA sequence: TGTGCCAGCAGCCAACTAGCGGGAAATAATGAGCAGTTCTTC. Translation: CASSQLAGNNEQFF.

The table lists this clonotype with many counts. The chain has TRBV18 and TRBJ2-1; 9 bases agree with TRBD2. V lost 3 bases and J lost 4; bases outside the gene matches: 4. Per the germline V gene, CDR1 is KGHSH and CDR2 is LQKENI. This CDR3 comprises 15 residues. As DNA, the CDR3 is TGTGCCAGCTCACCGGAGACTAGCGGTTACAATGAGCAGTTCTTC. Amino acid sequence: CASSPETSGYNEQFF.

This clonotype was counted ten times or more. This chain connects TRBV28 to TRBJ2-7; 7 nucleotides line up with TRBD2. Losses at the gene ends were 6 bases for V and 2 bases for J; bases not matched to a gene: 7. This CDR3 region has 14 residues. The germline CDR1 and CDR2 sequences are MDHEN and SYDVKM. The CDR3 is CASSFGGSPYEQYF. In DNA, the CDR3 is TGTGCCAGCAGCTTTGGCGGGAGCCCCTACGAGCAGTACTTC.

This clonotype was seen more than once but under ten times. This chain connects TRBV4-1 to TRBJ2-1; 8 bases align to TRBD1. V trimming: 2 bases; J trimming: 8 bases; junction bases outside the gene matches: 11. This CDR3 is built from 16 residues. The germline V gene has CDR1 MGHRA and CDR2 YSYEKL. CDR3 loop: CASSQRVRGLYHEQFF. The CDR3 DNA sequence: TGCGCCAGCAGCCAACGTGTCAGGGGGCTATATCATGAGCAGTTCTTC.

This clonotype appeared a few times. CDR3 sequence (DNA): TGTGCCAGCAGTCGTCCATTGGGCGGGAACACCGGGGAGCTGTTTTTT. Residues: CASSRPLGGNTGELFF. J is TRBJ2-2 and V is TRBV28; D call uncertain. V was pared by 5 bases and J by 1 base, with 14 bases between. CDR1 MDHEN and CDR2 SYDVKM come from the germline V gene. This CDR3 spans 16 amino acids.

The rearrangement links TRBV19 to TRBJ2-3, with TRBD2 matching 8 bases. The V segment lost 3 bases and the J segment 1 base; nucleotides outside the gene matches: 3. CDR1 is LNHDA and CDR2 is SQIVND in the germline V gene (reference sequence). The CDR3 contains 15 residues. In DNA, the CDR3 is TGTGCCAGTAGTATCTCGACTAGCGGCACAGATACGCAGTATTTT. Translated, it gives CASSISTSGTDTQYF.

This clonotype was seen many times. This chain links TRBV12-3 or TRBV12-4 with TRBJ2-1, with 8 bases lining up with TRBD2. Trimming cost V 4 bases and J 4 bases; bases outside gene matches: 6. The CDR3 has 15 residues. The CDR3 is CASSSGLVSYNEQFF. In DNA, the CDR3 is TGTGCCAGCAGTTCGGGACTAGTTTCTTACAATGAGCAGTTCTTC.

This clonotype was counted many times. V and J are TRBV7-6 and TRBJ2-1; D is tentatively TRBD1 or TRBD2 (5 bases each). Germline CDR1 and CDR2: SGHVS and FNYEAQ. CDR3 length equals 16 residues. Trimming pared 1 base from V and 9 bases from J, leaving 19 bases between. CDR3 protein: CASSLGSQGVRGEQFF. The CDR3 DNA follows: TGTGCCAGCAGCTTAGGGAGCCAGGGAGTGCGCGGTGAGCAGTTCTTC.

This clonotype appeared many times. The V call is TRBV27, the J call TRBJ2-7; 9 bases are a match to TRBD1. The CDR3 length is 14 residues. J gave up 3 bases and V 6 bases, and 6 bases lay outside the gene matches. Germline CDR1 MNHEY, CDR2 SMNVEV (reference sequence). Here the CDR3 DNA reads TGTGCCAGCAGGGGGACAGGGTTGATCTACGAGCAGTACTTC. It specifies CASRGTGLIYEQYF.

This clonotype has a count of ten or more. The gene calls are TRBV13 and TRBJ2-7, with D perhaps TRBD1 or TRBD2 (5 bases each). Trimming pared 5 bases from V and 8 bases from J, leaving 25 bases between. Germline CDR1 and CDR2: PRHDT and FYEKMQ (reference sequence). The CDR3 has 16 residues. CDR3 residues: CASSPEGSGLNRKQYF. Written as DNA, the CDR3 is TGTGCCAGCAGCCCTGAGGGGTCCGGGTTGAATCGAAAGCAGTACTTC. Supplemented by reference TRBV13 and TRBJ2-7, the full variable domain reads AAGVIQSPRHLIKEKRETATLKCYPIPRHDTVYWYQQGPGQDPQFLISFYEKMQSDKGSIPDRFSAQQFSDYHSELNMSSLELGDSALYFCASSPEGSGLNRKQYFGPGTRLTVT.

This clonotype was detected many times. The chain carries TRBV18 and TRBJ1-1; the D gene is possibly TRBD1 (5 bases). CDR1 is KGHSH, CDR2 LQKENI, per germline. The CDR3 totals 15 residues. Trimming took 2 bases from V and 3 from J, leaving 13 bases between them. The CDR3 loop is CASSPSSGQDTEAFF. The DNA of the CDR3 is TGTGCCAGCTCACCAAGTTCAGGGCAGGACACTGAAGCTTTCTTT.

The chain is built from TRBV10-3 and TRBJ2-3; D is uncertain. The CDR3 runs to 15 residues. Trimming took 5 bases from V and 0 from J, leaving 12 bases between them. From germline, CDR1 is ENHRY and CDR2 SYGVKD. CDR3 DNA: TGTGCCATCAGTTCCGTGGGATCTAGCACAGATACGCAGTATTTT. Protein product: CAISSVGSSTDTQYF.

The chain couples TRBV27 to TRBJ1-2; the D gene is possibly TRBD1 (6 bases). The CDR3 has 16 residues. V gave up 3 bases and J gave up 5 bases, with 19 bases separating them. Germline CDR1 MNHEY, CDR2 SMNVEV (reference sequence). CDR3 in DNA: TGTGCCAGCAGTTTGGGGTTGGGACGGGGGCTTTATGGCTACACCTTC. Translation: CASSLGLGRGLYGYTF.

A few counts support this clonotype. The chain links TRBV4-2 to TRBJ2-7; maybe TRBD2 (5 bases). The CDR3 runs to 15 residues. V dropped 0 bases and J dropped 2 bases, with 11 bases sitting between them. Germline-derived CDR1 and CDR2 are LGHNA and YNFKEQ. The CDR3 DNA follows: TGTGCCAGCAGCCAAGATGAGGGTATGGCCTACGAGCAGTACTTC. It translates to CASSQDEGMAYEQYF.

This clonotype occurred many times. V and J are TRBV11-3 and TRBJ2-1; no clear D. The V gene's germline CDR1 is SGHNT and CDR2 YENEEA. The length of the CDR3 is 14 residues. Trimming removed 2 bases at V and 2 bases at J, with 7 bases between. CDR3 bases: TGTGCCAGCAGCTTATCGTTGGCCTACAATGAGCAGTTCTTC. Translated, it gives CASSLSLAYNEQFF.

This clonotype has a handful of counts. The rearrangement links TRBV18 to TRBJ2-1; D not resolved. The J call may be in error: the DNA end matches TRBJ2-5 better. Per germline, CDR1 KGHSH and CDR2 LQKENI. The CDR3 extends over 15 amino acids. CDR3 DNA: TGTGCCAGCTCACCAGGACCCCCGGTCGGGGAGACCCAGTACTTC. It yields the protein CASSPGPPVGETQYF.

This clonotype was observed a few times. V usage is TRBV10-1 and J usage is TRBJ2-7, with 11 positions matching TRBD2. J lost 0 bases, V lost 10 bases, and 14 bases had no gene match. In germline, CDR1 is WNHNN, CDR2 SYGVQD (reference sequence). The CDR3 is 17 residues long. CDR3 DNA sequence: TGCGCCAACCCCCGGGCGGGACTAGCGGATTACTCCTACGAGCAGTACTTC. Its translation: CANPRAGLADYSYEQYF.

This clonotype was seen repeatedly, ten times or more. The V gene is TRBV18, the J gene TRBJ2-7; 11 nucleotides align to TRBD2. CDR1 KGHSH and CDR2 LQKENI come from the germline V gene. This CDR3 is 15 amino acids long. Trimming took 6 bases from V and 6 from J; bases not matched to a gene: 10. The CDR3 reads CASSPPGLAGGEQYF. The CDR3, as DNA: TGTGCCAGCTCCCCGCCGGGGCTAGCGGGAGGCGAGCAGTACTTC.

The rearrangement links TRBV12-3 or TRBV12-4 to TRBJ2-6; 12 bases agree with TRBD2. The CDR3 length is 18 residues. Unmatched junction bases numbered 5, after V lost 5 bases and J lost 0 bases. CDR3 coding DNA: TGTGCCAGCAGTCAAGGACTAGCGGGATCCTCTGGGGCCAACGTCCTGACTTTC. Protein: CASSQGLAGSSGANVLTF.

This clonotype has a count of ten or more. The genes are TRBV20-1 and TRBJ2-3; D is possibly TRBD1 (5 bases). The CDR3 length is 12 residues. Trimming stripped 5 bases from V and 3 bases from J, with 9 bases between. CDR1 and CDR2 (germline): DFQATT, SNEGSKA (reference sequence). CDR3 sequence (DNA): TGCAGTGCTGGGGCAGAGACAGATACGCAGTATTTT. Amino acid sequence: CSAGAETDTQYF.

This clonotype was seen a few times. This chain joins TRBV7-9 and TRBJ2-1; TRBD2 matches 10 bases. Looked up from germline, CDR1 is SEHNR and CDR2 is FQNEAQ (reference sequence). Losses at the gene ends were 2 bases for V and 0 bases for J; bases not matched to a gene: 10. This CDR3 is built from 19 residues. The CDR3 reads CASSLTSRPSGSSYNEQFF. CDR3 nucleotides: TGTGCCAGCAGCTTAACCTCCCGGCCTAGCGGGAGCTCCTACAATGAGCAGTTCTTC.